This T cell receptor (beta chain) is drawn from a study of T-cell reconstitution after alpha-beta-depleted transplantation in children. Study-level points and caveats: Several hundred graft clones that had expanded were reportedly the source of alpha-beta T cells about two months after transplant. Hyperexpanded clones declined; after one year, newly produced T cells mostly supplied diversity. Several patients had high TCRbeta diversity at day 60; it came from surviving recipient T cells and thymic progenitors.

Of note for this clonotype: What it binds is not known. At one of its ends the junction is not consistent with the germline gene, which may arise from a read error.

Unique molecular identifiers were used in preparing the TCRbeta library. TCRdb re-derived calls from the PCR reads in MiXCR, one entry per CDR3 protein. The table has approximately 300,000 distinct CDR3 sequences, over 7% seen once. Per germline, CDR1 LNHNV and CDR2 YYDKDF (reference sequence). The CDR3 runs to 14 residues. This sequence was found in a female patient aged 2-10 years who had a stem cell transplant for Fanconi anemia, so the T cells may come from the graft donor. The rearrangement uses TRBV15 and TRBJ2-7; a possible D gene is TRBD2 (6 bases). Sample: peripheral blood, taken 360 days after TCRalphabeta/CD19-depleted stem cell transplant. The CDR3 is CATSAAGPSCEQYF. The CDR3 DNA is TGTGCCACCAGCGCTGCGGGACCCTCCTGCGAGCAGTACTTC.